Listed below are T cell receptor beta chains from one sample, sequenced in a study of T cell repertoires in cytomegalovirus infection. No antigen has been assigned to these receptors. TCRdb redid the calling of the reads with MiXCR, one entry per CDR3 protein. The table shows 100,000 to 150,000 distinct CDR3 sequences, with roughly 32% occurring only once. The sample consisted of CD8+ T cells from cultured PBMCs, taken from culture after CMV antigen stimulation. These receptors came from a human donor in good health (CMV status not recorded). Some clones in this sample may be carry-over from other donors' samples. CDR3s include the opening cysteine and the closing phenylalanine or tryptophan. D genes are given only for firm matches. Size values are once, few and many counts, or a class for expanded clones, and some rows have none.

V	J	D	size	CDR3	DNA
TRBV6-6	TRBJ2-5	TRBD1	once	CASRDRGLETQYF	TGTGCCAGCAGGGACAGGGGGCTGGAGACCCAGTACTTC
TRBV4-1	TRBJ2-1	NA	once	CASSRGDNEQFF	TGCGCCAGCAGTCGCGGGGACAATGAGCAGTTCTTC
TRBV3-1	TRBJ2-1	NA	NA	CASSQGVYNEQFF	TGTGCCAGCAGCCAAGGGGTCTACAATGAGCAGTTCTTC
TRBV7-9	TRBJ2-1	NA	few	CASSSVGQYNEQFF	TGTGCCAGCAGCTCGGTCGGGCAGTACAATGAGCAGTTCTTC
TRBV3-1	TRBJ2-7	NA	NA	CASSPTGSGTDEQYF	TGTGCCAGCAGCCCCACGGGGTCCGGTACGGACGAGCAGTACTTC
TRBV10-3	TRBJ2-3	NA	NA	CAISKLGDSHTDTQYF	TGTGCCATCAGTAAGTTGGGTGACTCCCACACAGATACGCAGTATTTT
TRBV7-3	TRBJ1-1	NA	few	CASSLERENTEAFF	TGTGCCAGCAGCTTAGAAAGAGAGAACACTGAAGCTTTCTTT
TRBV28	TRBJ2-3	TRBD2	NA	CASSFAGLAGEPRSTDTQYF	TGTGCCAGCAGTTTTGCCGGACTAGCGGGGGAACCGAGGAGCACAGATACGCAGTATTTT
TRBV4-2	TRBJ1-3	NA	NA	CASSQDSTGPTNRRNTIYF	TGTGCCAGCAGCCAAGATTCGACAGGCCCCACGAATAGGCGAAACACCATATATTTT
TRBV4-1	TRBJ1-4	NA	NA	CASSQDIPGWTEKLFF	TGCGCCAGCAGCCAAGATATTCCGGGTTGGACTGAAAAACTGTTTTTT
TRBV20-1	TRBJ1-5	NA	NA	CSARDMSEVTVLSAQHF	TGCAGTGCTAGAGATATGTCGGAAGTAACAGTCCTCTCGGCCCAGCATTTT
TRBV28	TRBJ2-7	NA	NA	CASSLGVTEVYEQYF	TGTGCCAGCAGTTTGGGGGTGACAGAAGTATACGAGCAGTACTTC
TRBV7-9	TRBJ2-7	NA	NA	CASSLARGTAYEQYF	TGTGCCAGCAGCTTAGCGCGGGGAACCGCCTACGAGCAGTACTTC
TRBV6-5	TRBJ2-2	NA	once	CASSTRGNTGELFF	TGTGCCAGCAGCACCAGGGGTAACACCGGGGAGCTGTTTTTT
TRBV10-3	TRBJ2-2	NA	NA	CAIRFEKILGDTGELFF	TGTGCCATCAGGTTCGAAAAAATACTAGGAGACACCGGGGAGCTGTTTTTT
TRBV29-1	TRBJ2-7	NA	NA	CSVEDSRAYEQYF	TGCAGCGTTGAAGATAGCCGGGCCTACGAGCAGTACTTC
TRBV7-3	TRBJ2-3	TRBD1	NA	CASSMTGGSTDTQYF	TGTGCCAGCAGCATGACAGGGGGAAGCACAGATACGCAGTATTTT
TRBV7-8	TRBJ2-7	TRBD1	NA	CASSLEMTGGSYEQYF	TGTGCCAGCAGCTTAGAAATGACAGGGGGCTCCTACGAGCAGTACTTC
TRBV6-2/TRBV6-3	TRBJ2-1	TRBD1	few	CASSDRGFDSYNEQFF	TGTGCCAGCAGTGACAGGGGCTTCGACTCCTACAATGAGCAGTTCTTC
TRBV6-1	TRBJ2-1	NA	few	CASSEAGIQFF	TGTGCCAGCAGTGAAGCAGGAATTCAGTTCTTC
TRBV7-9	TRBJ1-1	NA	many	CASSAQKGVAFF	TGTGCCAGCAGCGCTCAAAAAGGGGTCGCTTTCTTT
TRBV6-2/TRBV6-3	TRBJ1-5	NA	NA	CASSYAEYSNQPQHF	TGTGCCAGCAGTTATGCAGAATATAGCAATCAGCCCCAGCATTTT
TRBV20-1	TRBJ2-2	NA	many	CSARATNTGELFF	TGCAGTGCTAGGGCTACGAACACCGGGGAGCTGTTTTTT
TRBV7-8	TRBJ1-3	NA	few	CASTRDIRRNTIYF	TGTGCCAGCACCCGGGACATTCGGCGGAACACCATATATTTT
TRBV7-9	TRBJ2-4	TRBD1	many	CASSPSGGRENIQYF	TGTGCCAGCAGCCCATCAGGGGGCCGGGAAAACATTCAGTACTTC
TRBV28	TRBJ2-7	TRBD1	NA	CASSLEWTGGLTYEQYF	TGTGCCAGCAGTTTAGAGTGGACAGGGGGCCTTACCTACGAGCAGTACTTC
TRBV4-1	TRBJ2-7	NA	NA	CASSQLMDYEQYF	TGCGCCAGCAGCCAACTGATGGACTACGAGCAGTACTTC
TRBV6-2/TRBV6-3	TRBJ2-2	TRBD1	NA	CASITVDRGPGELFF	TGTGCCAGCATTACCGTGGACAGGGGGCCCGGGGAGCTGTTTTTT
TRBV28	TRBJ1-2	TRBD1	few	CASSRVGQGYRDYGYTF	TGTGCCAGCAGTCGCGTGGGACAGGGGTATAGGGACTATGGCTACACCTTC
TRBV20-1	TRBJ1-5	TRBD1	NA	CSAPTGYNQPQHF	TGCAGTGCACCGACAGGGTACAATCAGCCCCAGCATTTT
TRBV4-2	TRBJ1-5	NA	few	CASSQDLGVQSLPQHF	TGTGCCAGCAGCCAAGATCTAGGGGTTCAATCCCTGCCCCAGCATTTT
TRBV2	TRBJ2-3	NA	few	CASSGGTSSTDTQYF	TGTGCCAGCAGTGGGGGGACCTCTAGCACAGATACGCAGTATTTT
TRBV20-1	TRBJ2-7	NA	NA	CSVRGDGAISYEQYF	TGCAGTGTCAGGGGAGACGGGGCGATCTCCTACGAGCAGTACTTC
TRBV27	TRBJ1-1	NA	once	CASSTRGPTGTEAFF	TGTGCCAGCAGTACCAGGGGTCCGACGGGCACTGAAGCTTTCTTT
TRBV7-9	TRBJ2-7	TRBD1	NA	CASSDSGTEGDEQYF	TGTGCCAGCAGCGACTCCGGGACAGAGGGGGACGAGCAGTACTTC
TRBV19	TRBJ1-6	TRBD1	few	CASSIVGGTGRDSPLHF	TGTGCCAGTAGTATAGTCGGAGGGACAGGTAGGGACTCACCCCTCCACTTT
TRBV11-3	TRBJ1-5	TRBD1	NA	CASSPTGGNYSNQPQHF	TGTGCCAGCAGTCCTACAGGGGGAAATTATAGCAATCAGCCCCAGCATTTT
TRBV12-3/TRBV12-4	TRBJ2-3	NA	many	CASSLASGADTQYF	TGTGCCAGCAGCCTAGCTTCTGGGGCAGATACGCAGTATTTT
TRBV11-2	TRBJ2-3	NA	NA	CASSPYHGRTDTQYF	TGTGCCAGCAGCCCATACCACGGCCGCACAGATACGCAGTATTTT
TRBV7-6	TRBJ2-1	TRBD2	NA	CASSSGVAGDYNEQFF	TGTGCCAGCAGCTCCGGGGTAGCGGGGGACTACAATGAGCAGTTCTTC
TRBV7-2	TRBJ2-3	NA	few	CASSLVGLATDTQYF	TGTGCCAGCAGCTTAGTAGGTCTTGCCACAGATACGCAGTATTTT
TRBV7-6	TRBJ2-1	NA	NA	CASSLIPFITANHNEQFF	TGTGCCAGCAGCTTAATCCCTTTCATTACAGCCAACCACAATGAGCAGTTCTTC
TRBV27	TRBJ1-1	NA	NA	CASSWDLNTEAFF	TGTGCCAGCAGTTGGGATTTGAACACTGAAGCTTTCTTT
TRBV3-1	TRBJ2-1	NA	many	CASSPHLSLSYNEQFF	TGTGCCAGCAGCCCCCACTTGTCCCTAAGCTACAATGAGCAGTTCTTC
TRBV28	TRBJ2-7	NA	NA	CASSGGWFGPYEQYF	TGTGCCAGCAGTGGCGGATGGTTCGGACCCTACGAGCAGTACTTC
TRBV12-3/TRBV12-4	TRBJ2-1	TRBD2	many	CASTRAGVYNEQFF	TGTGCCAGCACACGAGCGGGGGTGTACAATGAGCAGTTCTTC
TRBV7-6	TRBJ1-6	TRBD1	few	CASSQTGGSDSPLHF	TGTGCCAGCAGTCAAACAGGGGGTTCAGATTCACCCCTCCACTTT
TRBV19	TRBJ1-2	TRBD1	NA	CASSMVGTGTYGYTF	TGTGCCAGTAGTATGGTAGGGACAGGGACCTATGGCTACACCTTC
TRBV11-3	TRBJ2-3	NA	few	CASSLRGGLAQYF	TGTGCCAGCAGCTTACGAGGCGGGCTTGCGCAGTATTTT